These 27 T cell receptor beta chains share one sample of origin, sequenced in a study of shared clonotypes between healthy human individuals. Naive CD8 cells comprised CD45RO-negative, CCR7-positively selected cells, excluding terminally differentiated effector memory CD45RA+ cells. TCRdb's copy holds only in-frame clones and misses some; the assay was immunoSEQ multiplex PCR. The table shows some 740,000 clones, with more than 85% occurring only once. The sequenced sample was naive CD8+ T cells sorted from blood. These receptors came from a young man in good health.

In its sample, this clone was seen once. The chain is built from TRBV9 and TRBJ2-7; 10 positions agree with TRBD1. The CDR3 contains 16 residues. The germline V gene has CDR1 SGDLS and CDR2 YYNGEE. V lost 3 bases, J lost 2 bases, and 8 bases stayed unmatched. CDR3 sequence reads: CASSGETGTGAYEQYF. CDR3 DNA sequence: TGTGCCAGCAGCGGGGAGACCGGGACAGGGGCCTACGAGCAGTACTTC.

The chain employs TRBV9 and TRBJ1-2, with a tentative D call TRBD1 (5 bases). The CDR3 has 15 amino acids. Trimming removed 0 bases from V and 8 bases from J, with 17 bases in between. CDR1 is SGDLS, CDR2 YYNGEE, per germline. CDR3 in DNA: TGTGCCAGCAGCGTAGGTCGCGGCAGGGACGGAGGCTACACCTTC. This encodes CASSVGRGRDGGYTF. Using reference TRBV9 and TRBJ1-2 for the parts outside the CDR3, the full variable domain is DSGVTQTPKHLITATGQRVTLRCSPRSGDLSVYWYQQSLDQGLQFLIQYYNGEERAKGNILERFSAQQFPDLHSELNLSSLELGDSALYFCASSVGRGRDGGYTFGSGTRLTVV.

This clone showed up just once. V is TRBV19 and J is TRBJ2-3; unclear D gene. This CDR3 contains 13 residues. V gave up 4 bases and J gave up 1 base, with 6 bases separating them. Germline V CDR1 and CDR2: LNHDA, SQIVND (reference sequence). CDR3 sequence: CASSTSRTDTQYF. In DNA, the CDR3 is TGTGCCAGTAGTACTTCTCGCACAGATACGCAGTATTTT.

The chain employs TRBV4-3 and TRBJ2-7; maybe TRBD2 (5 bases). From germline, CDR1 is LGHNA and CDR2 YSLEER. Trimming removed 0 bases at V and 9 bases at J, with 15 bases between. This CDR3 has 14 amino acids. The DNA of the CDR3 is TGCGCCAGCAGCCAAGACATGGGAGAAGAGGGGCAGTACTTC. It translates to CASSQDMGEEGQYF.

V is TRBV4-1 and J is TRBJ1-4; maybe TRBD1 (5 bases). Germline values: CDR1 MGHRA, CDR2 YSYEKL. The V end was cut by 3 bases, the J end by 7 bases, with 18 bases between. The CDR3 spans 16 residues. In DNA, the CDR3 is TGCGCCAGCAGCCAGCGGGGCGGGATATGGATTGAAAAACTGTTTTTT. It encodes CASSQRGGIWIEKLFF.

The chain employs TRBV19 and TRBJ2-7; tentatively, D is TRBD1 (8 bases). V was clipped by 3 bases and J by 5 bases, with 14 bases between them. The CDR3 consists of 14 residues. In germline, CDR1 is LNHDA, CDR2 SQIVND (reference sequence). The CDR3 loop is CASSIDRGGNEQYF. Here the CDR3 DNA reads TGTGCCAGTAGTATTGACAGGGGAGGGAACGAGCAGTACTTC. Full variable domain (rest looked up from reference TRBV19 and TRBJ2-7): DGGITQSPKYLFRKEGQNVTLSCEQNLNHDAMYWYRQDPGQGLRLIYYSQIVNDFQKGDIAEGYSVSREKKESFPLTVTSAQKNPTAFYLCASSIDRGGNEQYFGPGTRLTVT.

The chain recombines TRBV5-3 with TRBJ1-5; no clear D. TRBV5-3 is recorded as an ORF, its role being uncertain. This CDR3 contains 15 residues. V was pared by 0 bases and J by 9 bases, with 16 bases between. The CDR3 region has the DNA TGTGCCAGAAGCTTGGACGGACCCCTCCGGTGGCCCCAGCATTTT. It is translated as CARSLDGPLRWPQHF.

The chain recombines TRBV5-1 with TRBJ2-7; TRBD2 agrees at 11 bases. Looked up from germline, CDR1 is SGHRS and CDR2 is YFSETQ. With 0 bases clipped from V and 3 bases from J, the junction kept 2 bases outside the gene matches. The CDR3 sequence is 15 residues long. CDR3: CASSLGTSGFYEQYF. CDR3 bases: TGCGCCAGCAGCTTGGGGACTAGCGGGTTCTACGAGCAGTACTTC.

In this sample, this clone turned up once. The CDR3 region has the DNA TGTGCCAGCTCTCTGGGAGGCAGGGACTACGAGCAGTACTTC. Translation: CASSLGGRDYEQYF. The chain couples TRBV25-1 to TRBJ2-7, with D possibly TRBD2 on 6 matching bases. The germline V gene encodes CDR1 MGHDK and CDR2 SYGVNS. There are 14 residues in the CDR3. The germline V and J ends were trimmed by 8 bases and 3 bases, with 17 bases remaining between them.

The chain employs TRBV27 and TRBJ1-5; D is possibly TRBD1 (5 bases). The V end was cut by 2 bases, the J end by 7 bases, with 12 bases between. The CDR3 covers 14 residues. Germline lookup yields CDR1 MNHEY and CDR2 SMNVEV (reference sequence). This CDR3 is CASSLVFGAQPQHF. DNA of the CDR3: TGTGCCAGCAGTTTAGTCTTCGGGGCCCAGCCCCAGCATTTT.

The V gene is TRBV27, the J gene TRBJ1-5; no firm D call. From germline, CDR1 is MNHEY and CDR2 SMNVEV (reference sequence). The CDR3 consists of 12 residues. The V end was cut by 2 bases, the J end by 10 bases, with 9 bases between. As DNA, the CDR3 is TGTGCCAGCAGTTTACTCGGCGAACCCCAGCATTTT. Protein: CASSLLGEPQHF.

This chain joins TRBV7-2 and TRBJ2-3, with D uncertain. Germline V gene data show CDR1 as SGHTA and CDR2 as FQGNSA. The CDR3 consists of 14 residues. V was trimmed by 5 bases and J by 0 bases, leaving 9 bases between them. The CDR3 is CASSTYPSTDTQYF. CDR3 bases: TGTGCCAGCAGCACCTACCCTAGCACAGATACGCAGTATTTT.

This clone was picked up one time. The V and J genes are TRBV12-2 and TRBJ2-5; the D segment call TRBD2 is taken from the table without a DNA check. TRBV12-2 is noted as a pseudogene. The CDR3 extends over 15 amino acids. DNA of the CDR3: TGTGCAAGTCGCTTAAGTCTGGAGTACCAAGAGACCCAGTACTTC. This encodes CASRLSLEYQETQYF.

The V call is TRBV5-1, the J call TRBJ2-1, with 9 nucleotides matching TRBD2. The junction had 6 bases not matched to a gene; V was cut back by 4 bases and J by 1 base. The CDR3 has 16 residues. CDR1 SGHRS and CDR2 YFSETQ come from the germline V gene. The CDR3 nucleotides are TGCGCCAGCAGCCTGGGACTAGCTATTTCCTACAATGAGCAGTTCTTC. Its translation is CASSLGLAISYNEQFF.

V is TRBV7-6 and J is TRBJ2-5, with D uncertain. Germline V gene data show CDR1 as SGHVS and CDR2 as FNYEAQ. CDR3 length equals 14 residues. Trimming removed 2 bases from V and 4 bases from J, with 11 bases in between. CDR3 sequence: CASSLTGLGETQYF. The CDR3 DNA reads TGTGCCAGCAGCTTAACCGGGTTGGGAGAGACCCAGTACTTC. Full variable domain (remainder filled in from reference TRBV7-6 and TRBJ2-5): GAGVSQSPRYKVTKRGQDVALRCDPISGHVSLYWYRQALGQGPEFLTYFNYEAQQDKSGLPNDRFSAERPEGSISTLTIQRTEQRDSAMYRCASSLTGLGETQYFGPGTRLLVL.

Here the CDR3 DNA reads TGTGCCAGCAGTTACCGTGCGGGACAAGAGAACACTGAAGCTTTCTTT. It is translated as CASSYRAGQENTEAFF. This rearrangement joins TRBV6-6 to TRBJ1-1; tentative D call: TRBD1 (6 bases). CDR1 is MNHNY, CDR2 SVGAGI, per germline (reference sequence). CDR3 size: 16 residues. V was cut by 2 bases and J by 1 base, with 14 bases left in between.

The chain joins TRBV5-1 to TRBJ2-5, with unresolved D. There are 14 residues in the CDR3. V was trimmed by 3 bases and J by 2 bases, leaving 11 bases between them. CDR1 SGHRS and CDR2 YFSETQ come from the germline V gene. The CDR3 sequence: CASSSRRPQETQYF. DNA of the CDR3: TGCGCCAGCAGCTCCCGCAGGCCTCAAGAGACCCAGTACTTC.

The chain employs TRBV9 and TRBJ1-1; D gene uncertain. CDR3 length: 15 amino acids. Trimming stripped 3 bases from V and 0 bases from J, with 12 bases between. Germline V gives CDR1 SGDLS, CDR2 YYNGEE. The CDR3 bases are TGTGCCAGCAGCGGACCGCAAGATATGAACACTGAAGCTTTCTTT. This translates into CASSGPQDMNTEAFF. Looking up the rest from reference TRBV9 and TRBJ1-1 gives the full variable domain: DSGVTQTPKHLITATGQRVTLRCSPRSGDLSVYWYQQSLDQGLQFLIQYYNGEERAKGNILERFSAQQFPDLHSELNLSSLELGDSALYFCASSGPQDMNTEAFFGQGTRLTVV.

V gene TRBV14 combines with J gene TRBJ2-3, with D hard to call. Germline V lookup: CDR1 SGHDN, CDR2 FVKESK. The CDR3 length is 15 residues. V lost 0 bases and J lost 3, with 10 bases in between. Here the CDR3 DNA reads TGTGCCAGCAGCCAAGATAACCTCCTAACAGATACGCAGTATTTT. Protein product: CASSQDNLLTDTQYF.

This chain uses TRBV27 with TRBJ2-2; D is ambiguous. The CDR3 runs 15 residues. V gave up 5 bases and J gave up 2 bases, with 12 bases separating them. CDR1 is MNHEY and CDR2 is SMNVEV in the germline V gene (reference sequence). CDR3 DNA sequence: TGTGCCAGCAGTCCTCTTCCCCCAAACACCGGGGAGCTGTTTTTT. Amino acid sequence: CASSPLPPNTGELFF.

This chain connects TRBV18 to TRBJ2-3; 9 bases match TRBD1. From germline, CDR1 is KGHSH and CDR2 LQKENI. Losses at the gene ends were 4 bases for V and 4 bases for J; bases not matched to a gene: 6. The CDR3 totals 15 residues. CDR3 loop: CASSLRQGVPDTQYF. As DNA, the CDR3 is TGTGCCAGCTCACTTCGACAGGGGGTCCCAGATACGCAGTATTTT.

The genes are TRBV4-3 and TRBJ2-1; 7 positions agree with TRBD2. The V gene's germline CDR1 is LGHNA and CDR2 YSLEER. The ends lost 1 base at V and 7 bases at J; junction bases unmatched: 7. The CDR3 runs to 15 residues. CDR3 sequence reads: CASSQGGGVLNEQFF. The CDR3 bases are TGCGCCAGCAGCCAAGGGGGGGGAGTATTAAATGAGCAGTTCTTC.

The chain has TRBV7-8 and TRBJ2-3, with 14 bases fitting TRBD2. J was trimmed by 3 bases and V by 5 bases; bases with no gene match: 7. Germline assignment: CDR1 SGHVS and CDR2 FQNEAQ. This CDR3 is 17 amino acids long. The CDR3 is CASSPGTSGRFTDTQYF. The CDR3 region has the DNA TGTGCCAGCAGCCCCGGGACTAGCGGGAGATTTACAGATACGCAGTATTTT.

The rearrangement links TRBV27 to TRBJ1-2; the D gene is possibly TRBD1 (6 bases). CDR1 is MNHEY, CDR2 SMNVEV, per germline (reference sequence). The V end was cut by 6 bases, the J end by 0 bases, with 11 bases between. The CDR3 has 14 amino acids. In DNA form, the CDR3 reads TGTGCCAGCAGGGTGGGGGGCGCTAACTATGGCTACACCTTC. Encoded protein: CASRVGGANYGYTF.

The genes are TRBV30 and TRBJ2-7; TRBD2 matches 8 bases. The CDR3 loop spans 13 amino acids. Trimming cost V 0 bases and J 3 bases; bases outside gene matches: 1. Germline CDR1 and CDR2: GTSNPN and SVGIG (reference sequence). The CDR3 DNA reads as TGTGCCTGGAGTGTAGCGGGAGACTACGAGCAGTACTTC. Its translation: CAWSVAGDYEQYF.

The J gene is TRBJ2-2, the V gene TRBV6-5; D unclear. Germline CDR1 and CDR2: MNHEY and SVGAGI. The CDR3 length is 13 residues. Trimming removed 2 bases at V and 6 bases at J, with 7 bases between. The CDR3 loop is CASSYNIPGELFF. The CDR3 DNA sequence: TGTGCCAGCAGTTACAACATTCCCGGGGAGCTGTTTTTT.

The chain combines TRBV7-6 with TRBJ2-1, with 8 bases identical to TRBD2. Germline V CDR1 and CDR2: SGHVS, FNYEAQ. The CDR3 runs 15 residues. The junction had 7 bases not matched to a gene; V was cut back by 1 base and J by 8 bases. The CDR3 nucleotides are TGTGCCAGCAGCTTAGAAGGACTAGCCGTGTATGAGCAGTTCTTC. Protein: CASSLEGLAVYEQFF.